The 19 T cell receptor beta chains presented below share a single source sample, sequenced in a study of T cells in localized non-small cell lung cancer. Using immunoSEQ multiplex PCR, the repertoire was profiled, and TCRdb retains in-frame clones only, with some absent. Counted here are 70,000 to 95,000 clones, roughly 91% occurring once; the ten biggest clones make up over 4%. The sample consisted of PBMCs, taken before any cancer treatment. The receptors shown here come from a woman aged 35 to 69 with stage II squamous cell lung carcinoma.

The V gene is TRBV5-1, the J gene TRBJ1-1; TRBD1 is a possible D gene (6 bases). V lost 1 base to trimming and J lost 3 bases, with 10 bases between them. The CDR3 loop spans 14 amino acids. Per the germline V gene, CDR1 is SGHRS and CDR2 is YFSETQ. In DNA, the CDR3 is TGCGCCAGCAGCTTGAACAGGGAATACACTGAAGCTTTCTTT. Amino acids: CASSLNREYTEAFF. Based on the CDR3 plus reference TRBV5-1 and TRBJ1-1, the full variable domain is KAGVTQTPRYLIKTRGQQVTLSCSPISGHRSVSWYQQTPGQGLQFLFEYFSETQRNKGNFPGRFSGRQFSNSRSEMNVSTLELGDSALYLCASSLNREYTEAFFGQGTRLTVV.

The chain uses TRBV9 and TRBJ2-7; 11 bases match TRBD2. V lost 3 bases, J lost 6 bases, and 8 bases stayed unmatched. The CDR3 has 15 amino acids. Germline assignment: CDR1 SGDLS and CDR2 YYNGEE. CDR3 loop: CASSAEGLAGGEQYF. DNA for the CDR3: TGTGCCAGCAGCGCCGAGGGTCTAGCGGGAGGCGAGCAGTACTTC.

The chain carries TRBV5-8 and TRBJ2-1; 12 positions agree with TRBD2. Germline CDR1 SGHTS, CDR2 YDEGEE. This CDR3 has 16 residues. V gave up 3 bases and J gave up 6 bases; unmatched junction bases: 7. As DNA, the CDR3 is TGTGCCAGCAGCTCCCCTCGGACTAGCGGGATCAATGAGCAGTTCTTC. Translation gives CASSSPRTSGINEQFF. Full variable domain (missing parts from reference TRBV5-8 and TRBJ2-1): EAGVTQSPTHLIKTRGQQATLRCSPISGHTSVYWYQQALGLGLQFLLWYDEGEERNRGNFPPRFSGRQFPNYSSELNVNALELEDSALYLCASSSPRTSGINEQFFGPGTRLTVL.

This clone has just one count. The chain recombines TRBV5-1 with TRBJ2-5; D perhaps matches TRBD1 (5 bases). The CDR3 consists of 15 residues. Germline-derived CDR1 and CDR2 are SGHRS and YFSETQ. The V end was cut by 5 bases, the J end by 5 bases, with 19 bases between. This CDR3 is CASRPGPSAGETQYF. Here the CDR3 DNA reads TGCGCCAGCAGACCCGGGCCCTCGGCAGGGGAGACCCAGTACTTC.

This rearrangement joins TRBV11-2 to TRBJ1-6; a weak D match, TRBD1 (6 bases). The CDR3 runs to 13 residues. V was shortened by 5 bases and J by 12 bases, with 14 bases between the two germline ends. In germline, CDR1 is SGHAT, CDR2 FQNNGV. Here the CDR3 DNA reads TGTGCCAGCAGCCGCGGCGGGGGCCGACCCCTCCACTTT. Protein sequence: CASSRGGGRPLHF.

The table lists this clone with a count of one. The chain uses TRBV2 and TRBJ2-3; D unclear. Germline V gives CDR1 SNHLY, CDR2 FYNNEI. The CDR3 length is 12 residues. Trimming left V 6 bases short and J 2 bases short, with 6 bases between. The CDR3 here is CASRRNTDTQYF. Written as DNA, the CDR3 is TGTGCCAGCAGGAGGAACACAGATACGCAGTATTTT.

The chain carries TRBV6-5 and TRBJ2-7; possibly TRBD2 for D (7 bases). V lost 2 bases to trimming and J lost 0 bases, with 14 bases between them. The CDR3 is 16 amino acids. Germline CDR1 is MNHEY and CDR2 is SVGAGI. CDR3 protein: CASSYRGASSSYEQYF. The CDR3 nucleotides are TGTGCCAGCAGTTACCGGGGGGCATCGAGCTCCTACGAGCAGTACTTC.

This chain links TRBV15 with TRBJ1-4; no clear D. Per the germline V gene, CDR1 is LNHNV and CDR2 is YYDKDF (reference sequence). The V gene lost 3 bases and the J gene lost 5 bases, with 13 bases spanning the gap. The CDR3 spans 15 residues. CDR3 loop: CATSRIGSGNEKLFF. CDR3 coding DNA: TGTGCCACCAGCAGGATAGGGAGTGGGAATGAAAAACTGTTTTTT.

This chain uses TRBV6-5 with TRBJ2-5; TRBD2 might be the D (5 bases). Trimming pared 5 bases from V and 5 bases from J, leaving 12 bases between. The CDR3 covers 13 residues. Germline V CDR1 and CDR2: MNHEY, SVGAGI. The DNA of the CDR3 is TGTGCCAGCAGTGCGACTATACGGGAGACCCAGTACTTC. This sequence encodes CASSATIRETQYF.

The CDR3 DNA sequence: TGTGCCAGCAGTGAAGTCCTAATGGCTTTCTTT. Translating it yields CASSEVLMAFF. This sequence joins TRBV2 and TRBJ1-1; D call uncertain. CDR3 length: 11 residues. Germline V gene sequence: CDR1 SNHLY, CDR2 FYNNEI. The V end was cut by 1 base, the J end by 11 bases, with 8 bases between.

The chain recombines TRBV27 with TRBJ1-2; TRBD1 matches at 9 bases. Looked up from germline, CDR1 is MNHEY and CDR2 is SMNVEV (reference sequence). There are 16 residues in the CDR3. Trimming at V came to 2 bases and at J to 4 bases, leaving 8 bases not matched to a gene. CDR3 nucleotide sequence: TGTGCCAGCAGTTTAGGGGGGGGACAGGGCCTCTATGGCTACACCTTC. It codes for CASSLGGGQGLYGYTF.

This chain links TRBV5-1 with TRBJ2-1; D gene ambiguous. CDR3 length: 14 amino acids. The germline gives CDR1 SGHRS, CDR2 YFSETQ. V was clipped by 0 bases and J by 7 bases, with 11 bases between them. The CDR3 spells CASSLVLVGNEQFF. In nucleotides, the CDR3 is TGCGCCAGCAGCTTGGTGCTAGTGGGTAATGAGCAGTTCTTC.

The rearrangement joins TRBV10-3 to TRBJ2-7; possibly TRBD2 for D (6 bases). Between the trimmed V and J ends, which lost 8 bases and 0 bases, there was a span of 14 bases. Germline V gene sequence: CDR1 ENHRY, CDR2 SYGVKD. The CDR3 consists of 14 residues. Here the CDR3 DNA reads TGTGCCATCGGACGGGGGTTCTACTCCTACGAGCAGTACTTC. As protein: CAIGRGFYSYEQYF.

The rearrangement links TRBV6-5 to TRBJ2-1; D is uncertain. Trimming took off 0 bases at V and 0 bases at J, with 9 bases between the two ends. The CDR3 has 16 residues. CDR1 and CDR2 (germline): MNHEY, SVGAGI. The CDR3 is CASSYSRQFSYNEQFF. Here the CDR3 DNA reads TGTGCCAGCAGTTACTCGCGGCAGTTCTCCTACAATGAGCAGTTCTTC.

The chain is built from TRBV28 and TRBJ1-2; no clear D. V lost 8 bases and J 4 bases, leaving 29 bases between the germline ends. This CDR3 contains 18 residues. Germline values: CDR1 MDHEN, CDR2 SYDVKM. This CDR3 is CASSQSGHPNRRLYGYTF. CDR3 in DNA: TGTGCCAGCTCCCAGTCCGGGCACCCAAATAGGAGGCTCTATGGCTACACCTTC.

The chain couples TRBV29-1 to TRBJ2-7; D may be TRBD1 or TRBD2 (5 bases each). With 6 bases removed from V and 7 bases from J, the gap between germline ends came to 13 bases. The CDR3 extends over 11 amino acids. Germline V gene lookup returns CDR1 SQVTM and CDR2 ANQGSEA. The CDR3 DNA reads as TGCAGCGTGGATGGGGGTCTGGAGCAGTACTTC. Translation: CSVDGGLEQYF.

The CDR3 protein is CASSQSEDYEQYF. In nucleotides, the CDR3 is TGCGCCAGCAGTCAATCGGAGGACTACGAGCAGTACTTC. The V gene is TRBV23-1, the J gene TRBJ2-7; TRBD2 might be the D (5 bases). TRBV23-1 is classed as an ORF, of uncertain function. The CDR3 runs 13 residues. The V end was cut by 0 bases, the J end by 3 bases, with 6 bases between.

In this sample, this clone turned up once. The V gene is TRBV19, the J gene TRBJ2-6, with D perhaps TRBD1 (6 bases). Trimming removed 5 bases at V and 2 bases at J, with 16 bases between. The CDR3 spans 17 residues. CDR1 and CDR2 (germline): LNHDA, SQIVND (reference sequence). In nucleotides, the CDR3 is TGTGCCAGTAGTCCCGGTACAGGGACGGCTGGGGCCAACGTCCTGACTTTC. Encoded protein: CASSPGTGTAGANVLTF.

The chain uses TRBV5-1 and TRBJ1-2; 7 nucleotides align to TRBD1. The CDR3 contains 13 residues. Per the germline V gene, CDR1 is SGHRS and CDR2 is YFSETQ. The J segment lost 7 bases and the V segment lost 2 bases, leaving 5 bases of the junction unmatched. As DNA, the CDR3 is TGCGCCAGCAGCTTATCAGGGGGTGGTGGCTACACCTTC. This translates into CASSLSGGGGYTF.